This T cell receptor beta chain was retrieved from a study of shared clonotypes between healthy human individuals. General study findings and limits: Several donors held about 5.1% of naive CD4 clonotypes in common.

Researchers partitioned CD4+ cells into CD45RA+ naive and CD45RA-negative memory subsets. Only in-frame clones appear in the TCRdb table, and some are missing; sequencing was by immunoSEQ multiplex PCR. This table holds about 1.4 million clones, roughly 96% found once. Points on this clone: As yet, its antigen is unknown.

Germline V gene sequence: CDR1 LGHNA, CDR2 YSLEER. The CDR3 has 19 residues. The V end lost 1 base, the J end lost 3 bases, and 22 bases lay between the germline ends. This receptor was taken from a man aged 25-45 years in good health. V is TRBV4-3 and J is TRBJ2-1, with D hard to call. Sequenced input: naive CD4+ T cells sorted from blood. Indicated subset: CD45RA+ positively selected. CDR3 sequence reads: CASSQVYRSSLSRYNEQFF. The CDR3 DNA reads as TGCGCCAGCAGCCAAGTTTATAGAAGTAGCCTTAGCCGCTACAATGAGCAGTTCTTC.